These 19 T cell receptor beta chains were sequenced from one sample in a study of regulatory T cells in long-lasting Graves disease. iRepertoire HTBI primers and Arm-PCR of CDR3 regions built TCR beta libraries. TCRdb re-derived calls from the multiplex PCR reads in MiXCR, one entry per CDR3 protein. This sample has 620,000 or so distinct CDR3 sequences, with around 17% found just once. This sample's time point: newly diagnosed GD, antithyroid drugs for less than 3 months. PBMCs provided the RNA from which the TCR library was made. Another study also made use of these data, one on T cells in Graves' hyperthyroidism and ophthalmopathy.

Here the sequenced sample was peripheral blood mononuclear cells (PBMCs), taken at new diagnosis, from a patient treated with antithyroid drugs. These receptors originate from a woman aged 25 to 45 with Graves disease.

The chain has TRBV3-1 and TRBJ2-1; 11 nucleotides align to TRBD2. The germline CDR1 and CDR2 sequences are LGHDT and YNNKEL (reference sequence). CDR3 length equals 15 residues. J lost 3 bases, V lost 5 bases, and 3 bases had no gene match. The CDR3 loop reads CASSTLAGDYNEQFF. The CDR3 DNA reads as TGTGCCAGCAGCACACTAGCGGGAGACTACAATGAGCAGTTCTTC.

The CDR3 is CAWSRGGWDEQYF. CDR3 sequence (DNA): TGTGCCTGGAGTAGGGGGGGATGGGACGAGCAGTACTTC. The chain has TRBV30 and TRBJ2-7, with TRBD2 as a possible D gene (7 bases). From germline, CDR1 is GTSNPN and CDR2 SVGIG (reference sequence). The CDR3 contains 13 residues. Trimming took 2 bases from V and 5 from J, leaving 13 bases between them.

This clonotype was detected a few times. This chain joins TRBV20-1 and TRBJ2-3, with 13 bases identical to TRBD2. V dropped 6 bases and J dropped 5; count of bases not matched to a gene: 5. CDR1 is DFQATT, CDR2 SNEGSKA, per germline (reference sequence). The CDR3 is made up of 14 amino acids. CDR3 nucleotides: TGCAGTGCCGGACTAGCGGGAGCGGGAGATACGCAGTATTTT. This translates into CSAGLAGAGDTQYF.

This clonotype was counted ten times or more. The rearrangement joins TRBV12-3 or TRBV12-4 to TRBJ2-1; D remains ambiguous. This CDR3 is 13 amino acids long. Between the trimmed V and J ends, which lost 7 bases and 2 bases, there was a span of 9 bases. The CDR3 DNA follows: TGTGCCAGCACCCCCGACCCCTACAATGAGCAGTTCTTC. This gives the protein CASTPDPYNEQFF.

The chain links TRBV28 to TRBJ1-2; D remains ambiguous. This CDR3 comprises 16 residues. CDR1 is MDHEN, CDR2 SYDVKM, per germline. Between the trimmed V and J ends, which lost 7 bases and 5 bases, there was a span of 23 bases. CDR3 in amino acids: CASNLPSGEIGYGYTF. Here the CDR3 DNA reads TGTGCCAGCAACCTCCCGTCCGGGGAAATTGGTTATGGCTACACCTTC.

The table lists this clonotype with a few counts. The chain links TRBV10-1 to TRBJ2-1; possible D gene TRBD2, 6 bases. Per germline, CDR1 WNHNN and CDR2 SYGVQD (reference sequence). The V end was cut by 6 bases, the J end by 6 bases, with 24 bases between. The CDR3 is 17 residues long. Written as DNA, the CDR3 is TGCGCCAGCAGCGAACCCATAGGACTACCAAGGAGCAATGAGCAGTTCTTC. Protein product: CASSEPIGLPRSNEQFF.

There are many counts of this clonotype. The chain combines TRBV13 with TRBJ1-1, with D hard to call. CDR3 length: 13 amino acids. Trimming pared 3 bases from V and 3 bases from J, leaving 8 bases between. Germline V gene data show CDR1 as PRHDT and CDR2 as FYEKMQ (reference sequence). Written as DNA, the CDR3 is TGTGCCAGCAGCTTTTGGGCGCACACTGAAGCTTTCTTT. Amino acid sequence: CASSFWAHTEAFF.

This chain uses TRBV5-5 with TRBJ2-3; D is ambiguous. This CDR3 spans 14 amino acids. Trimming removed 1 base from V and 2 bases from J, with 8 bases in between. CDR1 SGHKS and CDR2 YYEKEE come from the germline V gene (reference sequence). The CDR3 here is CASSLLRHTDTQYF. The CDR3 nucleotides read TGTGCCAGCAGCTTGTTGCGCCACACAGATACGCAGTATTTT.

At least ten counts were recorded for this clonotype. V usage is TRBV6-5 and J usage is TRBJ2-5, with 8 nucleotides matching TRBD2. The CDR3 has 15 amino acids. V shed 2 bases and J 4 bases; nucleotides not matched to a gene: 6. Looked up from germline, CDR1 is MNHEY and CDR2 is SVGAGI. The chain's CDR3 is CASSYAAGVGETQYF. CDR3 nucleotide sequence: TGTGCCAGCAGTTACGCAGCGGGAGTTGGAGAGACCCAGTACTTC.

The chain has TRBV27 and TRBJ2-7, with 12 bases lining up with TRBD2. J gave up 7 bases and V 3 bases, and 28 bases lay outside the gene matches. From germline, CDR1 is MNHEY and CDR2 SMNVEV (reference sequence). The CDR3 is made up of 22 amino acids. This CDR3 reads CASSFGPPGQGRSSGRAEEQYF. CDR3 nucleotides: TGTGCCAGCAGTTTCGGGCCACCGGGACAGGGGAGATCTAGCGGGAGGGCCGAAGAGCAGTACTTC.

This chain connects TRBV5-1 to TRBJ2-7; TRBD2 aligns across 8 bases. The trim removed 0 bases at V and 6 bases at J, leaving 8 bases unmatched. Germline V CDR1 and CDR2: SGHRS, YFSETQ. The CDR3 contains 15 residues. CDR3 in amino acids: CASSLDPGTSVEQYF. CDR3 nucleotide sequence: TGCGCCAGCAGCTTGGATCCAGGGACTAGTGTCGAGCAGTACTTC.

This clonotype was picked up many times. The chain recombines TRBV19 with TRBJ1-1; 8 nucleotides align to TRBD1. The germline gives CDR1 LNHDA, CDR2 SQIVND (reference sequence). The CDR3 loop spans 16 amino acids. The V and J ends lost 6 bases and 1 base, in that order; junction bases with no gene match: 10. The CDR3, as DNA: TGTGCCAGTAGCAGAAGTCCCGGGACAGGGAACACTGAAGCTTTCTTT. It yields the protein CASSRSPGTGNTEAFF.

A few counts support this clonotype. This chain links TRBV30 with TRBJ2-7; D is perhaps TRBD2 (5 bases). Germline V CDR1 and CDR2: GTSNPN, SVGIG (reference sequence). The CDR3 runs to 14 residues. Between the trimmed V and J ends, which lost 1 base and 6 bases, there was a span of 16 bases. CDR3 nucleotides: TGTGCCTGGAGTGGGGGAGACCTGGCCCCCGAGCAGTACTTC. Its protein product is CAWSGGDLAPEQYF.

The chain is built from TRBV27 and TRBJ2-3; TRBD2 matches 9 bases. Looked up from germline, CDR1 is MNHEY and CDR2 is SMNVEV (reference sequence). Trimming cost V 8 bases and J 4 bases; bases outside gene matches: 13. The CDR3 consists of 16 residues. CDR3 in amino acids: CASEPISGRTPDTQYF. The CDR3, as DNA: TGTGCCAGCGAACCGATAAGCGGGAGGACGCCAGATACGCAGTATTTT.

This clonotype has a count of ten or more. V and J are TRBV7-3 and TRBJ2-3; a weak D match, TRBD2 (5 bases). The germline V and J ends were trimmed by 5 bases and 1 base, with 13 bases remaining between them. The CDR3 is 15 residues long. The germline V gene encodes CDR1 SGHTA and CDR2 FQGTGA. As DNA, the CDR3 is TGTGCCAGCAGCGTAGACGGGGTCCGCACAGATACGCAGTATTTT. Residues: CASSVDGVRTDTQYF.

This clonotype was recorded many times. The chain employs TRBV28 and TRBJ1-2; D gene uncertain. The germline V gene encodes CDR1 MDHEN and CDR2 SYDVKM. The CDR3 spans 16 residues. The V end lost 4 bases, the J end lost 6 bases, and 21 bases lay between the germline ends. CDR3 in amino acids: CASSSPSPGAFHGYTF. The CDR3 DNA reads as TGTGCCAGCAGTTCCCCTAGCCCGGGCGCGTTTCATGGCTACACCTTC.

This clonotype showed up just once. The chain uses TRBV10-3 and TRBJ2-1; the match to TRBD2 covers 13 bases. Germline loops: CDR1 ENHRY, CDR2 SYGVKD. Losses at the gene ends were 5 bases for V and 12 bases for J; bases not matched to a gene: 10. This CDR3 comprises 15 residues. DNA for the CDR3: TGTGCCATCAGTCCGGGACTAGCGGGGAGATTGGGGCAGTTCTTC. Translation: CAISPGLAGRLGQFF.

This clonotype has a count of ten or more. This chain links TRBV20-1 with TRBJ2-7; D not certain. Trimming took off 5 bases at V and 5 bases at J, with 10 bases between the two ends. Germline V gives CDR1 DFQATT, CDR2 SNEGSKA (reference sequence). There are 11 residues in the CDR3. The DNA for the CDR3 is TGCAGTGCTGGGATGGGAAACGAGCAGTACTTC. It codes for CSAGMGNEQYF.

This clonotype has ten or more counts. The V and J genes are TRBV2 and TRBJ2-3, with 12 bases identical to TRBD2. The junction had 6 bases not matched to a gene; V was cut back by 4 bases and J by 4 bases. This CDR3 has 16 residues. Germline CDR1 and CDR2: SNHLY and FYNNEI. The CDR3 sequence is CASSVPSGGGPDTQYF. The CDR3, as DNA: TGTGCCAGCAGTGTCCCTAGCGGGGGGGGCCCAGATACGCAGTATTTT.